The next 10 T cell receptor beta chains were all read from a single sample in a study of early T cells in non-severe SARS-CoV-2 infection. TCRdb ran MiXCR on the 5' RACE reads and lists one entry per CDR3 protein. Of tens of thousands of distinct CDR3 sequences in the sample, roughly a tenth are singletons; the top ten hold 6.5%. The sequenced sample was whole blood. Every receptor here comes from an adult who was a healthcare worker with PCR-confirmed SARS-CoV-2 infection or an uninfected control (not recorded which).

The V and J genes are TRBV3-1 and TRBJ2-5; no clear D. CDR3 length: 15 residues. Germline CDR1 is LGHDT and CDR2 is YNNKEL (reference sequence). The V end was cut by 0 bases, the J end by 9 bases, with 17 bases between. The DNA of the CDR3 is TGTGCCAGCAGCCAAGATCTCGCGGAGCTGCAGGCCCAGTACTTC. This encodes CASSQDLAELQAQYF.

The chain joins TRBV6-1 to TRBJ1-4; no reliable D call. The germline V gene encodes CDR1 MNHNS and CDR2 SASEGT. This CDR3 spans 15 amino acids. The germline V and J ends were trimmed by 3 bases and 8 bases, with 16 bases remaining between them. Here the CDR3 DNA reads TGTGCCAGCAGTGATCCCCAGGAGTATAGAGAAAAACTGTTTTTT. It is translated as CASSDPQEYREKLFF.

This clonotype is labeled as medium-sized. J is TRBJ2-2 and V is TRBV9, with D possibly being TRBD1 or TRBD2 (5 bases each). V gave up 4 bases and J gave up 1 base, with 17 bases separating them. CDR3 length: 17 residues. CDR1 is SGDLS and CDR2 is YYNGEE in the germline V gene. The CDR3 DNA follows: TGTGCCAGCAGCACAACCCGTGGGACCGGGAACACCGGGGAGCTGTTTTTT. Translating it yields CASSTTRGTGNTGELFF.

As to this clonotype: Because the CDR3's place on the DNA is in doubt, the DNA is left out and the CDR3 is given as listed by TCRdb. This chain's CDR3 is CASSYFGPGGNEQYF. The gene calls are TRBV6-2 or TRBV6-3 and TRBJ2-7; the D call of TRBD1 is as the table states it, not checked on the DNA. Germline lookup yields CDR1 MNHEY and CDR2 SVGEGT. The CDR3 adds up to 15 amino acids, both ends counted.

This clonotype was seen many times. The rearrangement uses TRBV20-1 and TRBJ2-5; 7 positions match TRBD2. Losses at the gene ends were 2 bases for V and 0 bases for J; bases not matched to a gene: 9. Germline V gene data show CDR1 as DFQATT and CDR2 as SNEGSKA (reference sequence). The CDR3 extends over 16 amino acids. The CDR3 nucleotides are TGCAGTGCTAGACCTCGCCTCACTAGCGACCAAGAGACCCAGTACTTC. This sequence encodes CSARPRLTSDQETQYF.

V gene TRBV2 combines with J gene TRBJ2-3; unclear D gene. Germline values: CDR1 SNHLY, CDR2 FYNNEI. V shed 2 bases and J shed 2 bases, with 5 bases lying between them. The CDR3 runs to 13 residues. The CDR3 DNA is TGTGCCAGCAGTGAAACTGTCACAGATACGCAGTATTTT. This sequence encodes CASSETVTDTQYF.

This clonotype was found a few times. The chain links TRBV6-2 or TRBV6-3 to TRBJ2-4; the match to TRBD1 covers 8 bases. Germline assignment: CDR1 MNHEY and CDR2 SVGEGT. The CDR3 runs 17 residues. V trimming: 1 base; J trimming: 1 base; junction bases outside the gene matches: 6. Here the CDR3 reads CASSYYGTGTAKNIQYF. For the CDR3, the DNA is TGTGCCAGCAGTTACTATGGGACAGGTACCGCCAAAAACATTCAGTACTTC.

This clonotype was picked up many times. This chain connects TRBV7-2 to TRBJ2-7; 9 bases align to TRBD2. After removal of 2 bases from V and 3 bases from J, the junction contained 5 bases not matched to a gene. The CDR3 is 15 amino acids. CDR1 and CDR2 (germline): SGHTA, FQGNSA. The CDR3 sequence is CASSLTAGGVYEQYF. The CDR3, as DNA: TGTGCCAGCAGCTTAACGGCGGGAGGGGTCTACGAGCAGTACTTC.

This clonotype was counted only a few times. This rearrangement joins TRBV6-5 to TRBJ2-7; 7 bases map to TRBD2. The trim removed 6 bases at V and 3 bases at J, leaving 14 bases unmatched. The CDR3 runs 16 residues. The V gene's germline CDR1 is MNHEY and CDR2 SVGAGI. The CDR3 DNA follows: TGTGCCAGCAGACCATCATACGGCCGGGGGGACTACGAGCAGTACTTC. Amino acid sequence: CASRPSYGRGDYEQYF.

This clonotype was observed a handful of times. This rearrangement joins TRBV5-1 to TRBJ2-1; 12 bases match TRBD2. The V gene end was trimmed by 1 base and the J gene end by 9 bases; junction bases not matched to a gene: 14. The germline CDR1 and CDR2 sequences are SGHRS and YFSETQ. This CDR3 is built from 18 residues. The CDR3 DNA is TGCGCCAGCAGCTTGCGGGGGACTAGCGGGCTTACATTTACTGAGCAGTTCTTC. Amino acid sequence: CASSLRGTSGLTFTEQFF. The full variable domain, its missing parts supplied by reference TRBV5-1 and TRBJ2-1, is KAGVTQTPRYLIKTRGQQVTLSCSPISGHRSVSWYQQTPGQGLQFLFEYFSETQRNKGNFPGRFSGRQFSNSRSEMNVSTLELGDSALYLCASSLRGTSGLTFTEQFFGPGTRLTVL.